This T cell receptor beta chain comes out of a study of T-cell memory formation after mild COVID-19. General study points: Among clones contracting day 15 to 85, CD4/CD8 was balanced, whereas later expanders leaned CD4+.

TCRdb reanalysed the 5' RACE reads using MiXCR and keeps one entry per CDR3 protein. Among 550,000 to 700,000 distinct CDR3 sequences listed, 17% were seen once. The ends were cut back, 3 bases at V and 0 bases at J, with 20 bases in the middle. CDR1 and CDR2 from the germline V gene are SQVTM and ANQGSEA. This CDR3 has 17 residues. This clonotype was counted a few times. Its antigen remains unidentified. The chain links TRBV29-1 to TRBJ1-1, with D possibly being TRBD1 (6 bases). This sequence was found in an adult woman who had mild COVID-19 (a few samples of this study predate the infection). Cell type and time point are not known. Sequencing was carried out using PBMCs or a T cell subset sorted from them (not recorded which). CDR3 nucleotides: TGCAGCGTTGAGAGGCGCGGACAGTTTTTCATGAACACTGAAGCTTTCTTT. Amino acids: CSVERRGQFFMNTEAFF.